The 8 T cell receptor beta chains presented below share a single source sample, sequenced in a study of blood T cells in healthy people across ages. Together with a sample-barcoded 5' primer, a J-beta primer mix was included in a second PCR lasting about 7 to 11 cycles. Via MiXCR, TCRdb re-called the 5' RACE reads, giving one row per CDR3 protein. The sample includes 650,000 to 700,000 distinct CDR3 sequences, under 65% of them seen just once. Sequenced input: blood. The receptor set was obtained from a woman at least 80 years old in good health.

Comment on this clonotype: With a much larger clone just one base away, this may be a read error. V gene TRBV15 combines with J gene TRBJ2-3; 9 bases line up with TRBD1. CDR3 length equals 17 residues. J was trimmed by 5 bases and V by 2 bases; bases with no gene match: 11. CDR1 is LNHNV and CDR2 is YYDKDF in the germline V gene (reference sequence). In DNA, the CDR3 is TGTGCCACCAGCAGAAATAGGGGAATGACAGGGGGAGATACGCAGTATTTT. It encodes CATSRNRGMTGGDTQYF.

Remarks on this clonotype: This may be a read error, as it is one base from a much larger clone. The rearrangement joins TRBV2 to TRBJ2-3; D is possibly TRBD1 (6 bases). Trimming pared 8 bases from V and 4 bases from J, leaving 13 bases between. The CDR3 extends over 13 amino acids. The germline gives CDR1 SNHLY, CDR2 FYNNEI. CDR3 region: CASEQGVADTQYF. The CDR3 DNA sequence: TGTGCCAGCGAACAGGGTGTAGCAGATACGCAGTATTTT.

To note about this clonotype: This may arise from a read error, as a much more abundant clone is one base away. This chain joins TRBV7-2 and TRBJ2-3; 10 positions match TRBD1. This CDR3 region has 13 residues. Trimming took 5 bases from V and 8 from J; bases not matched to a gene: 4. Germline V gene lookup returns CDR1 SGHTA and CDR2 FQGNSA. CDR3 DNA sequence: TGTGCCAGCAGCGCGGACAGGGGGGGTACGCAGTATTTT. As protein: CASSADRGGTQYF.

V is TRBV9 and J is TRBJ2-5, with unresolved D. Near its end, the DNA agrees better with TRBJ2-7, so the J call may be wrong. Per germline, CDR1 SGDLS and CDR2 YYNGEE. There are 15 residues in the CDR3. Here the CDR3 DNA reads TGTGCCAGCAGCGCCCTCCCAGATGGATACTACGAGCAGTACTTC. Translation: CASSALPDGYYEQYF.

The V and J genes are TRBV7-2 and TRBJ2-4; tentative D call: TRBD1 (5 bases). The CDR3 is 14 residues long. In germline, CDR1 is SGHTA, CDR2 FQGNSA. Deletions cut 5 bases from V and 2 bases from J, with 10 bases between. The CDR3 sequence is CASSPRQTKNIQYF. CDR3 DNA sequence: TGTGCCAGCAGCCCGCGACAGACCAAAAACATTCAGTACTTC.

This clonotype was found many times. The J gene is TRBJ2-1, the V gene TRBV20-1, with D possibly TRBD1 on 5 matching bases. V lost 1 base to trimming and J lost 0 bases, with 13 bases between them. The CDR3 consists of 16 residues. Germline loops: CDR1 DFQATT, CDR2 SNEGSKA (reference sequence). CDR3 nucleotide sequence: TGCAGTGCTAGAGCCCGACAGAAGAGCTCCTACAATGAGCAGTTCTTC. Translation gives CSARARQKSSYNEQFF.

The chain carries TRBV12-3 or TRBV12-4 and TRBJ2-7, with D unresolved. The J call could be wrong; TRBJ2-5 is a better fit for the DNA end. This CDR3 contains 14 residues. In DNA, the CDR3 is TGTGCCAGCAAGATTGGAGCCTCCCGGGAGACCCAGTACTTC. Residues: CASKIGASRETQYF.

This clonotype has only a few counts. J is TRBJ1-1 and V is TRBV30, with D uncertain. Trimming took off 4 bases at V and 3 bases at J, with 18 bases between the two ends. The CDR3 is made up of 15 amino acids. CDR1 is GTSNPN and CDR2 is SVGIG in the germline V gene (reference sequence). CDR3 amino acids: CAWNRLGRRDTEAFF. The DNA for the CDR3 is TGTGCCTGGAATAGACTCGGACGGAGGGACACTGAAGCTTTCTTT.